This T cell receptor (beta chain) was observed in a study of blood T cell repertoires in COVID-19. Background on the study: The origin of the acute and convalescent COVID-19 samples was the United States, Italy and Spain.

Method: immunoSEQ multiplex PCR; TCRdb's copy keeps in-frame clones and lacks some. Of roughly 41,000 clones in the sample, 88% were seen once. Input material: peripheral blood. This TCR was recovered from a human donor in a cohort sampled during active COVID-19.

This CDR3 reads CSVESGLAGISYEQYF. Written as DNA, the CDR3 is TGCAGCGTTGAATCGGGACTAGCGGGAATATCCTACGAGCAGTACTTC. The V gene is TRBV29-1, the J gene TRBJ2-7; TRBD2 matches 13 bases. Germline lookup yields CDR1 SQVTM and CDR2 ANQGSEA. The CDR3 has 16 residues. Germline trimming cut 2 bases from V and 1 base from J; bases unmatched to any gene: 5.